This T cell receptor (beta chain) is drawn from a study of OX40 agonist ivuxolimab in advanced cancers. About the full investigation: Ivuxolimab was a fully human IgG2 agonistic monoclonal antibody targeting the costimulatory receptor OX40 (CD134). Intravenous ivuxolimab was administered to patients every 2 weeks at six dose levels: 0.01, 0.1, 0.3, 1.5, 3 and 10 mg/kg. Among the approximately 50 dose-escalation patients, some 19 had hepatocellular carcinoma, around 15 melanoma, 9 renal cell carcinoma and 9 head and neck cancer. In the dose-escalation cohort, 82.7% of patients were male, and the mean age was roughly 60 years, with a range of roughly 20 to 79. Prior anti-PD-1, anti-PD-L1 or anti-CTLA-4 therapy was permitted, and approximately 39% of dose-escalation patients had received checkpoint inhibitors. Partial responses occurred in three dose-escalation patients: two with cutaneous melanoma and one with hepatocellular carcinoma. The purpose of peripheral TCRbeta sequencing was to test whether ivuxolimab changed TCR sequence diversity and led to clonal T-cell expansion. The paper reports the monotherapy dose-escalation portion (N of about 51 patients) of the phase I ivuxolimab trial. Study-wide conclusions, independent of this receptor: Which antigens the clonally expanded peripheral T cells were specific for was not determined. After ivuxolimab, more expanded clones were found on average in CD8+ T cells than in CD4+ T cells. In partial responders in the 0.1-3.0 mg/kg groups, normalized peripheral clonal expansion was found to be among the lowest, especially among CD8+ T cells. Low levels of normalized T-cell clonal expansion were also seen in some patients who did not respond. At doses of 0.1 to 3.0 mg/kg, clonal expansion of both CD4+ and CD8+ T cells in blood was seen between baseline and week 6.

By sample share, this clone is medium-sized (0.01 to 0.1%). The specificity of this receptor is unknown. No quality values exist for individual bases; no much larger clone is one base distant. Patients with a history of autoimmune disease or receiving systemic immunosuppression were excluded from the trial. Peripheral blood for TCR sequencing was collected from all dose cohorts at baseline, on cycle 4 day 1, and on cycle 7 day 1. Samples were obtained from an open-label, multicenter, first-in-human phase I dose-escalation trial of ivuxolimab. The trial enrolled adults with locally advanced or metastatic head and neck squamous cell, hepatocellular, melanoma or renal cell carcinoma. CD4+ and CD8+ T cells were sorted separately from peripheral blood before TCR sequencing. To sequence the TCRbeta CDR3 region, genomic DNA was isolated from the sorted cells. The immunoSEQ Assay was used for sequencing of TCRbeta CDR3 regions. TCRdb carries this immuneACCESS record with in-frame sequences only. Its versions omit some clonotypes, under half of them owing to an unresolved V gene in the studies checked, with the rest unexplained. Across this sample there are about 18,000 clones, with over 60% seen only once. The ten top clones hold about a quarter of the sample.

This receptor was identified in an adult with an advanced solid tumor such as melanoma, head and neck, liver or kidney cancer. The starting material was CD4+ or CD8+ T cells sorted from blood, obtained in a trial of the OX40 agonist ivuxolimab.

CDR3 loop: CASSPLSYTSYEQFF. Here is the DNA: TGTGCCAGCAGTCCTCTAAGCTACACTAGCTATGAGCAGTTCTTC. The rearrangement joined TRBV27 to TRBJ2-1; TRBD2 is a weak D gene call, 6 bases matching. V and J are truncated by 5 bases and 8 bases respectively, leaving an intervening sequence of 19 bases. Taken from the germline V gene (reference sequence), the CDR1 and CDR2 loops are MNHEY and SMNVEV. The CDR3 numbers 15 residues from cysteine through phenylalanine. Just CDR3 DNA is preserved here, 45 bases in frame from base 1.